The present entry profiles one TCR beta chain with its context. What it recognizes is unknown. This entry is derived from a study of cytomegalovirus exposure and HLA in healthy donors. Whole-study results and caveats: For most subjects, TCR beta sequences were reported to predict HLA-A and HLA-B alleles with accuracy. Segments of the TCR beta V type were, in most cases, productive about 90% or about 30% of the time in an earlier analysis. In a later analysis, TCR association rates varied by HLA locus: DRB1 most, HLA-C fewest. Only CMV serostatus was available as immune exposure information.

60 Vbeta and 13 Jbeta primers were used in PCR. Using immunoSEQ multiplex PCR, the repertoire was profiled, and TCRdb retains in-frame clones only, with some absent. The sample includes about 140,000 clones, over 65% of them seen just once. The CDR3 loop spans 13 amino acids. CDR1 and CDR2 from the germline V gene are LNHDA and SQIVND (reference sequence). Trimming removed 0 bases from V and 11 bases from J; junction bases left unmatched: 4. This chain uses TRBV19 with TRBJ1-5; TRBD1 agrees at 7 bases. Sequencing input: PBMCs. The TCR comes from a female donor in good health and CMV-seronegative. CDR3 sequence (DNA): TGTGCCAGTAGTATAGAAACGGACAGGACCCAGCATTTT. Translated: CASSIETDRTQHF.